What follows are 9 T cell receptor beta chains derived from one specimen sequenced in a study of T-cell reconstitution after alpha-beta-depleted transplantation in children. Construction of the TCRbeta library involved unique molecular identifiers. TCRdb recomputed calls from the PCR reads with MiXCR, one row per CDR3 protein. The sample lists about 58,000 distinct CDR3 sequences, 40% to 45% occurring once. The sample consisted of PBMCs, mostly from graft donor cells, taken 360 days after TCRalphabeta/CD19-depleted stem cell transplant. These receptor sequences come from a male patient between 10 and 17 years old who had a stem cell transplant for acute lymphoblastic leukemia, so the T cells may come from the graft donor.

The CDR3 DNA reads TGTGCCAGCAGTTTTCTGCACGAGCAGTACTTC. Its protein product is CASSFLHEQYF. This chain connects TRBV27 to TRBJ2-7, with no clear D. The CDR3 spans 11 residues. The germline V and J ends were trimmed by 3 bases and 5 bases, with 5 bases remaining between them. Germline loops: CDR1 MNHEY, CDR2 SMNVEV (reference sequence).

The J gene is TRBJ2-7, the V gene TRBV18; D might be TRBD1 (8 bases). Germline V gives CDR1 KGHSH, CDR2 LQKENI. V lost 9 bases and J lost 3, with 18 bases in between. The CDR3 extends over 14 amino acids. In nucleotides, the CDR3 is TGTGCCAGTACGGACAGGGAGGGACTCTACGAGCAGTACTTC. Translated, it gives CASTDREGLYEQYF.

This clonotype showed up just a few times. The chain has TRBV12-3 or TRBV12-4 and TRBJ1-3; D is uncertain. V was clipped by 4 bases and J by 0 bases, with 7 bases between them. The CDR3 sequence is 14 residues long. The CDR3 sequence: CASSWASSGNTIYF. The DNA for the CDR3 is TGTGCCAGCAGTTGGGCCTCCTCTGGAAACACCATATATTTT.

The chain is built from TRBV10-3 and TRBJ2-3; 7 bases map to TRBD1. Germline CDR1 reads ENHRY; CDR2 reads SYGVKD. The junction had 7 bases not matched to a gene; V was cut back by 8 bases and J by 2 bases. This CDR3 region has 14 residues. The CDR3 region has the DNA TGTGCCATCCGACAGGGTGTGACCACAGATACGCAGTATTTT. This gives the protein CAIRQGVTTDTQYF.

The chain has TRBV6-5 and TRBJ1-1; 7 nucleotides agree with TRBD1. Germline CDR1 and CDR2: MNHEY and SVGAGI. The length of the CDR3 is 14 residues. V gave up 0 bases and J gave up 4 bases; unmatched junction bases: 2. The CDR3 sequence: CASSYSGGGTEAFF. As DNA, the CDR3 is TGTGCCAGCAGTTACTCAGGGGGCGGCACTGAAGCTTTCTTT.

The chain employs TRBV7-3 and TRBJ2-5; 9 nucleotides line up with TRBD2. The CDR3 sequence is 17 residues long. J was trimmed by 2 bases and V by 3 bases; bases with no gene match: 10. The germline V gene encodes CDR1 SGHTA and CDR2 FQGTGA. The CDR3 DNA follows: TGTGCCAGCAGCTTTACGCTTAGCGGGAGAATTCAAGAGACCCAGTACTTC. Translation: CASSFTLSGRIQETQYF.

This clonotype came up many times. The chain carries TRBV7-9 and TRBJ2-7; 10 bases are shared with TRBD1. There are 14 residues in the CDR3. Per germline, CDR1 SEHNR and CDR2 FQNEAQ (reference sequence). V trimming: 5 bases; J trimming: 2 bases; junction bases outside the gene matches: 3. The CDR3 nucleotides read TGTGCCAGCAGCCCGGGACAGGGGCCCTACGAGCAGTACTTC. As protein: CASSPGQGPYEQYF.

This clonotype was found a few times. V gene TRBV5-1 combines with J gene TRBJ2-1; D is unclear. The germline V gene encodes CDR1 SGHRS and CDR2 YFSETQ. This CDR3 contains 15 residues. Between the trimmed V and J ends, which lost 3 bases and 4 bases, there was a span of 14 bases. Here the CDR3 reads CASSSLMSPYNEQFF. DNA of the CDR3: TGCGCCAGCAGCTCGCTTATGTCCCCTTACAATGAGCAGTTCTTC.

The chain is built from TRBV20-1 and TRBJ1-1; D is unclear. Trimming took 4 bases from V and 0 from J, leaving 9 bases between them. CDR3 length: 13 residues. Per the germline V gene, CDR1 is DFQATT and CDR2 is SNEGSKA (reference sequence). Here the CDR3 DNA reads TGCAGTGCTACCGGGCCCCTGAACACTGAAGCTTTCTTT. It translates to CSATGPLNTEAFF.